This is a list of T cell receptor beta chains from one sample in a study of vaccination effects on CD4 cells after COVID-19. No antigen has been assigned to these receptors. The table came from immunoSEQ multiplex PCR; TCRdb's copy has only in-frame clones and leaves some out. Of approximately 78,000 clones listed, over 70% are singletons. Sequencing was performed on CD4+ T cells from PBMCs cultured with HCoV-229E spike peptides, taken after COVID-19 vaccination. Receptors originate from a human donor who received a COVID-19 vaccine. Each CDR3 is given with its conserved first and last residue. The order of the fields is V gene, D gene, J gene, clone size, CDR3 DNA, CDR3 protein. The D gene is left open where the match is weak. Clone size appears in some rows only: once, few, many, or a class for an expanded clone.

V gene: TRBV18
D gene: .
J gene: TRBJ1-3
clone size: .
CDR3 DNA: TGTGCCAGCTCACCCGACGGGGCCTCTGGAAACACCATATATTTT
CDR3 protein: CASSPDGASGNTIYF

V gene: TRBV4-1
D gene: .
J gene: TRBJ2-3
clone size: .
CDR3 DNA: TGCGCCAGCAGCCAATGGCCCAGCGGTTCTAGCACAGATACGCAGTATTTT
CDR3 protein: CASSQWPSGSSTDTQYF

V gene: TRBV11-2
D gene: TRBD2
J gene: TRBJ2-1
clone size: few
CDR3 DNA: TGTGCCAGCAGCCAAGGGACTAGCGGGGGGAATTACAATGAGCAGTTCTTC
CDR3 protein: CASSQGTSGGNYNEQFF

V gene: TRBV5-1
D gene: .
J gene: TRBJ1-1
clone size: .
CDR3 DNA: TGCGCCAGCAGCTTAACGACGAACACTGAAGCTTTCTTT
CDR3 protein: CASSLTTNTEAFF

V gene: TRBV11-2
D gene: .
J gene: TRBJ1-2
clone size: few
CDR3 DNA: TGTGCCAGCAGCTTAGATAGGACGGCTAACTATGGCTACACCTTC
CDR3 protein: CASSLDRTANYGYTF

V gene: TRBV6-5
D gene: .
J gene: TRBJ1-2
clone size: .
CDR3 DNA: TGTGCCAGCAGCAAAGGCAGCCCCCCTTATGGCTACACCTTC
CDR3 protein: CASSKGSPPYGYTF

V gene: TRBV10-1
D gene: .
J gene: TRBJ1-6
clone size: .
CDR3 DNA: TGCGCCAGCAGTGAGTCGGGGGGTGGTAATTCACCCCTCCACTTT
CDR3 protein: CASSESGGGNSPLHF

V gene: TRBV10-3
D gene: .
J gene: TRBJ2-5
clone size: .
CDR3 DNA: TGTGCCATCGGCGGGGGAACAGGGCAAGAGACCCAGTACTTC
CDR3 protein: CAIGGGTGQETQYF

V gene: TRBV6-6
D gene: TRBD2
J gene: TRBJ2-5
clone size: .
CDR3 DNA: TGTGCCAGCAGTCGACTAGCGGGGCCCCAAGAGACCCAGTACTTC
CDR3 protein: CASSRLAGPQETQYF

V gene: TRBV10-3
D gene: .
J gene: TRBJ2-3
clone size: .
CDR3 DNA: TGTGCCATCAGTGACTACAAGACTAGCACAGATACGCAGTATTTT
CDR3 protein: CAISDYKTSTDTQYF

V gene: TRBV19
D gene: TRBD1
J gene: TRBJ2-2
clone size: .
CDR3 DNA: TGTGCCAGTCTAAACAGGGGGCGCGGGGACACCGGGGAGCTGTTTTTT
CDR3 protein: CASLNRGRGDTGELFF

V gene: TRBV7-7
D gene: .
J gene: TRBJ1-3
clone size: few
CDR3 DNA: TGTGCCAGCCTAGGGCCCCCCCACCCTGGAAACACCATATATTTT
CDR3 protein: CASLGPPHPGNTIYF

V gene: TRBV12-5
D gene: TRBD1
J gene: TRBJ2-3
clone size: .
CDR3 DNA: TGTGCTAGTGGGGACAGGGGCACAGATACGCAGTATTTT
CDR3 protein: CASGDRGTDTQYF

V gene: TRBV7-2
D gene: .
J gene: TRBJ2-2
clone size: .
CDR3 DNA: TGTGCCAGCAGCGTGCGGCAGAGCTACACCGGGGAGCTGTTTTTT
CDR3 protein: CASSVRQSYTGELFF

V gene: TRBV5-1
D gene: .
J gene: TRBJ1-1
clone size: once
CDR3 DNA: TGCGCCAGCAGCTTGGAAGGGTCGAACACTGAAGCTTTCTTT
CDR3 protein: CASSLEGSNTEAFF

V gene: TRBV11-2
D gene: TRBD2
J gene: TRBJ2-3
clone size: .
CDR3 DNA: TGTGCCAGCAGCTTAGGGCCAGCGGGGGGGATCACAGATACGCAGTATTTT
CDR3 protein: CASSLGPAGGITDTQYF

V gene: TRBV5-1
D gene: .
J gene: TRBJ2-5
clone size: .
CDR3 DNA: TGCGCCAGCAGCTCCCGGGCCCAGGAGACCCAGTACTTC
CDR3 protein: CASSSRAQETQYF

V gene: TRBV5-5
D gene: .
J gene: TRBJ2-3
clone size: .
CDR3 DNA: TGTGCCAGCAGCTTCTCAGGGGCAGATACGCAGTATTTT
CDR3 protein: CASSFSGADTQYF

V gene: TRBV5-1
D gene: TRBD2
J gene: TRBJ2-1
clone size: .
CDR3 DNA: TGCGCCAGCAGCTTGGAACCGGGGGGGAATGAGCAGTTCTTC
CDR3 protein: CASSLEPGGNEQFF

V gene: TRBV5-1
D gene: .
J gene: TRBJ2-1
clone size: once
CDR3 DNA: TGCGCCAGCAGCTTGCAGGGCCAAACCTACAATGAGCAGTTCTTC
CDR3 protein: CASSLQGQTYNEQFF